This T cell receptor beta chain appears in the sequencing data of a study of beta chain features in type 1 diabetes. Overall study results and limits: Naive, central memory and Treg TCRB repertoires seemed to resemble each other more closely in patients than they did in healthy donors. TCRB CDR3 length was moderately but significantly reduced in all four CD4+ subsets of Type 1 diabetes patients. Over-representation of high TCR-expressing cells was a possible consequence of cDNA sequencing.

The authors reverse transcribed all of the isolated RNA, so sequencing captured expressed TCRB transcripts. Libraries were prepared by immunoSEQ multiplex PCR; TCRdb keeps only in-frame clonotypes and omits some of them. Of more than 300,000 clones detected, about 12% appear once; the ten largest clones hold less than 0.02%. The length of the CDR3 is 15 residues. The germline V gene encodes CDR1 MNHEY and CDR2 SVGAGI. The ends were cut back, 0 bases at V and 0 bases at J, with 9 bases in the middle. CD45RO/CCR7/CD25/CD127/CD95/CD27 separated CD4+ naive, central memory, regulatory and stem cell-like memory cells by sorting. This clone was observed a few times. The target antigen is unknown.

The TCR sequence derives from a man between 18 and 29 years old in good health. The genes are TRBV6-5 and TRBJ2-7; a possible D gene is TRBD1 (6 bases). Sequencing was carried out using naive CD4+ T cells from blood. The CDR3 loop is CASSYSGQLSYEQYF. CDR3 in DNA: TGTGCCAGCAGTTACTCAGGACAGCTCTCCTACGAGCAGTACTTC.